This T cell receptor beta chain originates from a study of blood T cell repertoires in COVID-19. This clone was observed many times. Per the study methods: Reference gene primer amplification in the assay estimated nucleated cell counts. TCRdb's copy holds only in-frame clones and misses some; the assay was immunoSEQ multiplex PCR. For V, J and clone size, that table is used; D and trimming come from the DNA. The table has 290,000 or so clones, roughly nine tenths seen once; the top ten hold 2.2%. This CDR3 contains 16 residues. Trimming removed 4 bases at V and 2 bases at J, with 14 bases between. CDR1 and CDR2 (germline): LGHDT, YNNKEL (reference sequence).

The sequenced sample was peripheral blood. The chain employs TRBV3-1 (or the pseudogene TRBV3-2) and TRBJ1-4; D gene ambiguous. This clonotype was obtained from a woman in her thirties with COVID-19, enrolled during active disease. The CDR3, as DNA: TGTGCCAGCAGCCCCCTCCCCCCCGGGACTAATGAAAAACTGTTTTTT. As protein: CASSPLPPGTNEKLFF.